The rows below give T cell receptor beta chains drawn from one sample of a study of blood T cell repertoires in COVID-19. Measured with immunoSEQ multiplex PCR; TCRdb has only the in-frame clones, and not every one. This table has around 120,000 clones, about 86% appearing once. Sequenced input: peripheral blood. The receptors were gathered from an elderly man with active or convalescent COVID-19. Both conserved end residues are part of each CDR3. The order of the fields is J gene, V gene, D gene, clone size, CDR3 length, CDR3 DNA, CDR3 protein. D genes are given only for firm matches. Size is stated for part of the rows, as once, few or many counts, or as a class when the clone is expanded.

j_call: TRBJ2-7
v_call: TRBV11-1
d_call: NA
clone_size: NA
cdr3_length: 11
cdr3_nt: TGTGCCAGCAGCTCGTTTTACGAGCAGTACTTC
cdr3_aa: CASSSFYEQYF

j_call: TRBJ2-1
v_call: TRBV19
d_call: TRBD2
clone_size: once
cdr3_length: 16
cdr3_nt: TGTGCCAGTAGGGCCACTAGCGCGGCCTCCTACAATGAGCAGTTCTTC
cdr3_aa: CASRATSAASYNEQFF

j_call: TRBJ1-6
v_call: TRBV7-2
d_call: NA
clone_size: few
cdr3_length: 16
cdr3_nt: TGTGCCAGCAGCTTCTCGGGATCGTCGGATAATTCACCCCTCCACTTT
cdr3_aa: CASSFSGSSDNSPLHF

j_call: TRBJ2-4
v_call: TRBV11-2
d_call: TRBD2
clone_size: NA
cdr3_length: 18
cdr3_nt: TGTGCCAGCAGCTTAGTTTTATCTAGCGGGGGGCGGGGAAACATTCAGTACTTC
cdr3_aa: CASSLVLSSGGRGNIQYF

j_call: TRBJ2-1
v_call: TRBV24-1
d_call: NA
clone_size: few
cdr3_length: 12
cdr3_nt: TGTGCCACCAGTGACCCTGGGCAGGGGAAGTTCTTC
cdr3_aa: CATSDPGQGKFF

j_call: TRBJ1-1
v_call: TRBV2
d_call: NA
clone_size: NA
cdr3_length: 15
cdr3_nt: TGTGCCAGCAGTGGAGGGGGACTAATAGGGACTGAAGCTTTCTTT
cdr3_aa: CASSGGGLIGTEAFF

j_call: TRBJ1-1
v_call: TRBV27
d_call: TRBD1
clone_size: NA
cdr3_length: 16
cdr3_nt: TGTGCCAGCAGTTTGGGGACAGGGGGCCCTTACACTGAAGCTTTCTTT
cdr3_aa: CASSLGTGGPYTEAFF

j_call: TRBJ1-2
v_call: TRBV7-3
d_call: NA
clone_size: NA
cdr3_length: 14
cdr3_nt: TGTGCCAGCAGCTTAACATCGACAGGCTATGGCTACACCTTC
cdr3_aa: CASSLTSTGYGYTF

j_call: TRBJ1-1
v_call: TRBV4-3
d_call: TRBD1
clone_size: NA
cdr3_length: 16
cdr3_nt: TGCGCCAGCAGCCAAGATCGGGGACAGGAGAACACTGAAGCTTTCTTT
cdr3_aa: CASSQDRGQENTEAFF

j_call: TRBJ1-1
v_call: TRBV5-5
d_call: TRBD1
clone_size: NA
cdr3_length: 16
cdr3_nt: TGTGCCAGCAGCTCACCGGGACAGGGGTTGAACACTGAAGCTTTCTTT
cdr3_aa: CASSSPGQGLNTEAFF

j_call: TRBJ2-2
v_call: TRBV5-1
d_call: TRBD2
clone_size: NA
cdr3_length: 15
cdr3_nt: TGCGCCAGCAGCGAGCTAGCGGATAACACCGGGGAGCTGTTTTTT
cdr3_aa: CASSELADNTGELFF

j_call: TRBJ2-1
v_call: TRBV5-5
d_call: NA
clone_size: NA
cdr3_length: 13
cdr3_nt: TGTGCCAGCAGCTTGATTGGCCACAATGAGCAGTTCTTC
cdr3_aa: CASSLIGHNEQFF

j_call: TRBJ1-6
v_call: TRBV9
d_call: NA
clone_size: few
cdr3_length: 14
cdr3_nt: TGTGCCAGCAGCGCAGGACAGCGTAATTCACCCCTCCACTTT
cdr3_aa: CASSAGQRNSPLHF

j_call: TRBJ2-1
v_call: TRBV10-3
d_call: NA
clone_size: NA
cdr3_length: 16
cdr3_nt: TGTGCCATCAGTGAGTCGACTGGGGCTAGGAACAATGAGCAGTTCTTC
cdr3_aa: CAISESTGARNNEQFF

j_call: TRBJ2-7
v_call: TRBV28
d_call: NA
clone_size: NA
cdr3_length: 13
cdr3_nt: TGTGCCAGCAGTTCCGGACAGACCTACGAGCAGTACTTC
cdr3_aa: CASSSGQTYEQYF

j_call: TRBJ2-1
v_call: TRBV4-3
d_call: TRBD1
clone_size: NA
cdr3_length: 15
cdr3_nt: TGCGCCAGCAGCCAAGGGCAGGGGGCTATATATGAGCAGTTCTTC
cdr3_aa: CASSQGQGAIYEQFF

j_call: TRBJ2-5
v_call: TRBV7-2
d_call: NA
clone_size: once
cdr3_length: 14
cdr3_nt: TGTGCCAGCAGCTGGCCCGGGTACCAAGAGACCCAGTACTTC
cdr3_aa: CASSWPGYQETQYF

j_call: TRBJ2-2
v_call: TRBV2
d_call: NA
clone_size: once
cdr3_length: 14
cdr3_nt: TGTGCCAGCAGTGGTCAGGCGAACACCGGGGAGCTGTTTTTT
cdr3_aa: CASSGQANTGELFF

j_call: TRBJ2-5
v_call: TRBV29-1
d_call: TRBD2
clone_size: NA
cdr3_length: 13
cdr3_nt: TGCAGCGTTGACACTAGCGGGGGTGAGACCCAGTACTTC
cdr3_aa: CSVDTSGGETQYF

j_call: TRBJ1-4
v_call: TRBV7-8
d_call: NA
clone_size: NA
cdr3_length: 14
cdr3_nt: TGTGCCAGCAGCTTGGGGGGAACTAATGAAAAACTGTTTTTT
cdr3_aa: CASSLGGTNEKLFF

j_call: TRBJ2-7
v_call: TRBV12-3/TRBV12-4
d_call: NA
clone_size: few
cdr3_length: 13
cdr3_nt: TGTGCCAGCAGTTGGGACATCTCCTACGAGCAGTACTTC
cdr3_aa: CASSWDISYEQYF

j_call: TRBJ1-2
v_call: TRBV6-2/TRBV6-3
d_call: TRBD1
clone_size: NA
cdr3_length: 14
cdr3_nt: TGTGCCAGCAGTTGGGACAGGGGAAACTTCGGCTACACCTTC
cdr3_aa: CASSWDRGNFGYTF

j_call: TRBJ2-3
v_call: TRBV4-1
d_call: TRBD1
clone_size: NA
cdr3_length: 17
cdr3_nt: TGCGCCAGCAGCCAAGAGTACAGGGGGCGCGGCACAGATACGCAGTATTTT
cdr3_aa: CASSQEYRGRGTDTQYF

j_call: TRBJ2-7
v_call: TRBV19
d_call: NA
clone_size: NA
cdr3_length: 14
cdr3_nt: TGTGCCAGTAGCCTTGGACAGTACTTCGACGAGCAGTACTTC
cdr3_aa: CASSLGQYFDEQYF

j_call: TRBJ1-6
v_call: TRBV7-6
d_call: NA
clone_size: NA
cdr3_length: 15
cdr3_nt: TGTGCCAGCAGCTTAGTTGCAGAAACAAATTCACCCCTCCACTTT
cdr3_aa: CASSLVAETNSPLHF

j_call: TRBJ1-5
v_call: TRBV19
d_call: NA
clone_size: NA
cdr3_length: 13
cdr3_nt: TGTGCCAGTAGTATACTGGCAGGAAATATCCAGCATTTT
cdr3_aa: CASSILAGNIQHF

j_call: TRBJ2-5
v_call: TRBV10-3
d_call: TRBD1
clone_size: once
cdr3_length: 15
cdr3_nt: TGTGCCATCAGTGAAGGGCAGGGGGCGAGGGAGACCCAGTACTTC
cdr3_aa: CAISEGQGARETQYF

j_call: TRBJ1-1
v_call: TRBV2
d_call: NA
clone_size: NA
cdr3_length: 13
cdr3_nt: TGTGCCAGCAGTCAGGACAAGAACACTGAAGCTTTCTTT
cdr3_aa: CASSQDKNTEAFF

j_call: TRBJ1-2
v_call: TRBV12-3/TRBV12-4
d_call: TRBD1
clone_size: NA
cdr3_length: 13
cdr3_nt: TGTGCCAGCAGCCCGGGACAGGGATATGGCTACACCTTC
cdr3_aa: CASSPGQGYGYTF

j_call: TRBJ2-5
v_call: TRBV11-2
d_call: NA
clone_size: NA
cdr3_length: 14
cdr3_nt: TGTGCCAGCAGCTTTCGGGGGGCCAAAGAGACCCAGTACTTC
cdr3_aa: CASSFRGAKETQYF

j_call: TRBJ2-1
v_call: TRBV18
d_call: TRBD2
clone_size: NA
cdr3_length: 15
cdr3_nt: TGTGCCAGCTCACGGGGACTAGCGGGGGGCAATGAGCAGTTCTTC
cdr3_aa: CASSRGLAGGNEQFF

j_call: TRBJ2-2
v_call: TRBV18
d_call: NA
clone_size: NA
cdr3_length: 15
cdr3_nt: TGTGCCAGCTCACCATTTTCTACGAACACCGGGGAGCTGTTTTTT
cdr3_aa: CASSPFSTNTGELFF

j_call: TRBJ2-2
v_call: TRBV24-1
d_call: TRBD1
clone_size: NA
cdr3_length: 13
cdr3_nt: TGTGCCACAAAGACAGGGGGCACCGGGGAGCTGTTTTTT
cdr3_aa: CATKTGGTGELFF

j_call: TRBJ2-5
v_call: TRBV6-5
d_call: NA
clone_size: NA
cdr3_length: 11
cdr3_nt: TGTGCCGGGGGGGGCCCAGAGACCCAGTACTTC
cdr3_aa: CAGGGPETQYF

j_call: TRBJ2-1
v_call: TRBV12-3/TRBV12-4
d_call: NA
clone_size: NA
cdr3_length: 13
cdr3_nt: TGTGCCAGCAGTCTACAACAGGTCAATGAGCAGTTCTTC
cdr3_aa: CASSLQQVNEQFF

j_call: TRBJ2-3
v_call: TRBV7-8
d_call: NA
clone_size: NA
cdr3_length: 16
cdr3_nt: TGTGCCAGCAGCCACGGACTAGGGGGGCCCACAGATACGCAGTATTTT
cdr3_aa: CASSHGLGGPTDTQYF

j_call: TRBJ2-3
v_call: TRBV2
d_call: NA
clone_size: NA
cdr3_length: 14
cdr3_nt: TGTGCCAGCGGAGCTACAGGGACCATAGATACGCAGTATTTT
cdr3_aa: CASGATGTIDTQYF

j_call: TRBJ2-2
v_call: TRBV5-4
d_call: NA
clone_size: few
cdr3_length: 13
cdr3_nt: TGTGCCAGCGGGACACTGAACACCGGGGAGCTGTTTTTT
cdr3_aa: CASGTLNTGELFF

j_call: TRBJ2-1
v_call: TRBV27
d_call: NA
clone_size: few
cdr3_length: 14
cdr3_nt: TGTGCCAGCAGTTTACGGGGTTTCTACAATGAGCAGTTCTTC
cdr3_aa: CASSLRGFYNEQFF

j_call: TRBJ2-7
v_call: TRBV18
d_call: NA
clone_size: NA
cdr3_length: 16
cdr3_nt: TGTGCCAGCTCACCACCATCGTCGGCAGCCCTGCGGGAGCAGTACTTC
cdr3_aa: CASSPPSSAALREQYF

j_call: TRBJ1-2
v_call: TRBV12-3/TRBV12-4
d_call: TRBD1
clone_size: NA
cdr3_length: 13
cdr3_nt: TGTGCCAGCCACCCCGGGCAGGGGGCTGGCTACACCTTC
cdr3_aa: CASHPGQGAGYTF

j_call: TRBJ1-5
v_call: TRBV6-5
d_call: NA
clone_size: NA
cdr3_length: 14
cdr3_nt: TGTGCCAGCAGTTCTTCCTTCAGCAATCAGCCCCAGCATTTT
cdr3_aa: CASSSSFSNQPQHF

j_call: TRBJ2-2
v_call: TRBV7-9
d_call: TRBD2
clone_size: NA
cdr3_length: 17
cdr3_nt: TGTGCCAGCAGCACTTATGGGACTAGCGGGGGAGCCGGGGAGCTGTTTTTT
cdr3_aa: CASSTYGTSGGAGELFF

j_call: TRBJ1-2
v_call: TRBV28
d_call: TRBD1
clone_size: NA
cdr3_length: 14
cdr3_nt: TGTGCCAGCAGGGCAGACAGGGGATGGGATGGCTACACCTTC
cdr3_aa: CASRADRGWDGYTF

j_call: TRBJ1-2
v_call: TRBV19
d_call: TRBD1
clone_size: NA
cdr3_length: 18
cdr3_nt: TGTGCCAGTACCCTTCGGGGGACAGGGGGCATTGATAACTATGGCTACACCTTC
cdr3_aa: CASTLRGTGGIDNYGYTF

j_call: TRBJ2-3
v_call: TRBV5-1
d_call: TRBD2
clone_size: NA
cdr3_length: 15
cdr3_nt: TGCGCCAGCAGCCCATCTAGCGGGGGAACAGATACGCAGTATTTT
cdr3_aa: CASSPSSGGTDTQYF

j_call: TRBJ1-1
v_call: TRBV11-1
d_call: NA
clone_size: once
cdr3_length: 13
cdr3_nt: TGTGCCAGCAGCTCCCAGCGGGACACTGAAGCTTTCTTT
cdr3_aa: CASSSQRDTEAFF

j_call: TRBJ1-2
v_call: TRBV20-1
d_call: NA
clone_size: NA
cdr3_length: 11
cdr3_nt: TGCAGTGCTAGCTCCCCCTATGGCTACACCTTC
cdr3_aa: CSASSPYGYTF

j_call: TRBJ1-6
v_call: TRBV2
d_call: NA
clone_size: NA
cdr3_length: 13
cdr3_nt: TGTGCCAGCAGAAGAAGACAGGATTCACCCCTCCACTTT
cdr3_aa: CASRRRQDSPLHF

j_call: TRBJ1-6
v_call: TRBV27
d_call: NA
clone_size: NA
cdr3_length: 13
cdr3_nt: TGTGCCACCCAGGAAACGGGAAATTCACCCCTCCACTTT
cdr3_aa: CATQETGNSPLHF

j_call: TRBJ2-3
v_call: TRBV19
d_call: NA
clone_size: NA
cdr3_length: 11
cdr3_nt: TGTGCCAGTACGGGAGACGGTCGCTGGTATTTT
cdr3_aa: CASTGDGRWYF

j_call: TRBJ2-1
v_call: TRBV2
d_call: NA
clone_size: NA
cdr3_length: 15
cdr3_nt: TGTGCCAGCTTTGGCGGGCGGGGCATCTACAATGAGCAGTTCTTC
cdr3_aa: CASFGGRGIYNEQFF

j_call: TRBJ1-3
v_call: TRBV15
d_call: NA
clone_size: NA
cdr3_length: 16
cdr3_nt: TGTGCCACCAGTAAAAGGGACACCAACTCTGGAAACACCATATATTTT
cdr3_aa: CATSKRDTNSGNTIYF

j_call: TRBJ2-4
v_call: TRBV7-2
d_call: NA
clone_size: NA
cdr3_length: 16
cdr3_nt: TGTGCCAGCAGCCCAACGGGAACACTAGCCAAAAACATTCAGTACTTC
cdr3_aa: CASSPTGTLAKNIQYF

j_call: TRBJ1-5
v_call: TRBV12-5
d_call: TRBD1
clone_size: once
cdr3_length: 20
cdr3_nt: TGTGCTAGTGGTTCGAGGACTGCCTCGGGGGGGACAGGGGCAGGTCAGCCCCAGCATTTT
cdr3_aa: CASGSRTASGGTGAGQPQHF